Listed below are T cell receptor beta chains from one sample, sequenced in a study of blood T cells in healthy people across ages. TCRdb used MiXCR to reprocess the 5' RACE reads, holding one entry per CDR3 protein. The profile shows 1,500,000 or so distinct CDR3 sequences, 35% to 45% of them singletons. The sample taken for sequencing was blood. These receptors originate from a woman under 30 in good health. CDR3s include the opening cysteine and the closing phenylalanine or tryptophan. The D gene is left open where the match is weak. The size entry is marked missing in some rows and otherwise reads once, few, many or a size class.

J gene: TRBJ1-2
clone size: .
V gene: TRBV20-1
D gene: .
CDR3 protein: CSAGTGDYTF
CDR3 DNA: TGCAGTGCCGGGACGGGTGACTACACCTTC

J gene: TRBJ2-3
clone size: .
V gene: TRBV3-1
D gene: .
CDR3 protein: CASSNALFGGAPLDTQYF
CDR3 DNA: TGTGCCAGCAGCAACGCCCTGTTTGGCGGGGCACCGTTAGATACGCAGTATTTT

J gene: TRBJ1-4
clone size: .
V gene: TRBV25-1
D gene: .
CDR3 protein: CASSEEGQPREKLFF
CDR3 DNA: TGTGCCAGCAGTGAAGAGGGGCAGCCCAGGGAAAAACTGTTTTTT

J gene: TRBJ2-5
clone size: .
V gene: TRBV20-1
D gene: TRBD2
CDR3 protein: CSARERGTSGYNEQYF
CDR3 DNA: TGCAGTGCTAGAGAACGAGGGACTAGCGGTTACAATGAGCAGTACTTC

J gene: TRBJ1-2
clone size: .
V gene: TRBV6-2/TRBV6-3
D gene: TRBD1
CDR3 protein: CASRTGQGSNYGYTF
CDR3 DNA: TGTGCCAGCAGAACAGGACAGGGAAGCAACTATGGCTACACCTTC

J gene: TRBJ1-3
clone size: few
V gene: TRBV4-2
D gene: .
CDR3 protein: CASSQARGNTIYF
CDR3 DNA: TGTGCCAGCAGCCAAGCGAGGGGAAACACCATATATTTT

J gene: TRBJ2-3
clone size: few
V gene: TRBV28
D gene: .
CDR3 protein: CASRPPGYPRSPTDTQYF
CDR3 DNA: TGTGCCAGCAGACCACCAGGGTATCCCCGAAGCCCCACAGATACGCAGTATTTT

J gene: TRBJ2-1
clone size: .
V gene: TRBV9
D gene: .
CDR3 protein: CASSVIEGPTYNEQFF
CDR3 DNA: TGTGCCAGCAGCGTAATCGAAGGGCCCACCTACAATGAGCAGTTCTTC

J gene: TRBJ1-1
clone size: .
V gene: TRBV7-9
D gene: .
CDR3 protein: CASSLLRAAEAFF
CDR3 DNA: TGTGCCAGCAGCTTGTTGAGGGCAGCTGAAGCTTTCTTT

J gene: TRBJ1-2
clone size: .
V gene: TRBV18
D gene: .
CDR3 protein: CASSYRATGYTF
CDR3 DNA: TGTGCCAGCTCATACAGGGCCACTGGCTACACCTTC

J gene: TRBJ1-4
clone size: few
V gene: TRBV29-1
D gene: .
CDR3 protein: CSVVGRPNEKLFF
CDR3 DNA: TGCAGCGTTGTTGGCAGACCTAATGAAAAACTGTTTTTT

J gene: TRBJ2-6
clone size: .
V gene: TRBV18
D gene: .
CDR3 protein: CASSPLGAGANVLTF
CDR3 DNA: TGTGCCAGCTCACCTCTTGGGGCTGGGGCCAACGTCCTGACTTTC

J gene: TRBJ2-1
clone size: .
V gene: TRBV27
D gene: .
CDR3 protein: CASSSRIEQFF
CDR3 DNA: TGTGCCAGCAGTTCCAGAATTGAGCAGTTCTTC

J gene: TRBJ1-1
clone size: once
V gene: TRBV30
D gene: .
CDR3 protein: CAGRKDTGAFF
CDR3 DNA: TGTGCCGGTAGGAAGGACACTGGAGCTTTCTTT

J gene: TRBJ2-5
clone size: .
V gene: TRBV7-2
D gene: .
CDR3 protein: CASRRTEQETQYF
CDR3 DNA: TGTGCCAGCAGGAGGACGGAGCAAGAGACCCAGTACTTC

J gene: TRBJ2-5
clone size: .
V gene: TRBV4-2
D gene: TRBD1
CDR3 protein: CASSQEQGAALNEQYF
CDR3 DNA: TGTGCCAGCAGCCAAGAACAGGGGGCAGCCCTCAATGAGCAGTACTTC

J gene: TRBJ2-3
clone size: .
V gene: TRBV29-1
D gene: .
CDR3 protein: CSVNRGPGGTDTQYF
CDR3 DNA: TGCAGCGTTAACAGGGGGCCGGGGGGGACAGATACGCAGTATTTT

J gene: TRBJ2-1
clone size: few
V gene: TRBV27
D gene: .
CDR3 protein: CASSLLWGAYNEQFF
CDR3 DNA: TGTGCCAGCAGTTTATTGTGGGGCGCCTACAATGAGCAGTTCTTC

J gene: TRBJ1-1
clone size: .
V gene: TRBV7-2
D gene: TRBD1
CDR3 protein: CASSLTGGGMNTEAFF
CDR3 DNA: TGTGCCAGCAGCTTGACAGGGGGAGGGATGAACACTGAAGCTTTCTTT

J gene: TRBJ1-2
clone size: few
V gene: TRBV10-2
D gene: .
CDR3 protein: CASTRLANYGYTF
CDR3 DNA: TGCGCCAGCACTCGGTTAGCTAACTATGGCTACACCTTC

J gene: TRBJ2-7
clone size: .
V gene: TRBV25-1
D gene: .
CDR3 protein: CASSELSQGEQYF
CDR3 DNA: TGTGCCAGCAGTGAATTGAGTCAGGGCGAGCAGTACTTC

J gene: TRBJ1-1
clone size: .
V gene: TRBV21-1
D gene: .
CDR3 protein: CASSKRSKGSNTEAFF
CDR3 DNA: TGTGCCAGCAGCAAACGTTCGAAGGGCTCGAACACTGAAGCTTTCTTT

J gene: TRBJ2-2
clone size: few
V gene: TRBV20-1
D gene: .
CDR3 protein: CSARVAGTLAGELFF
CDR3 DNA: TGCAGTGCTAGAGTGGCCGGGACATTGGCCGGGGAGCTGTTTTTT

J gene: TRBJ2-5
clone size: .
V gene: TRBV12-3/TRBV12-4
D gene: .
CDR3 protein: CASSASGWEETQYF
CDR3 DNA: TGTGCCAGCAGTGCCTCCGGGTGGGAAGAGACCCAGTACTTC

J gene: TRBJ1-1
clone size: .
V gene: TRBV4-2
D gene: TRBD1
CDR3 protein: CASSQGGTGGTEAFF
CDR3 DNA: TGTGCCAGCAGCCAGGGGGGGACAGGAGGAACTGAAGCTTTCTTT

J gene: TRBJ2-4
clone size: .
V gene: TRBV10-3
D gene: TRBD1
CDR3 protein: CAISEWIGQGATDIQYF
CDR3 DNA: TGTGCCATCAGTGAATGGATCGGACAGGGGGCGACGGACATTCAGTACTTC

J gene: TRBJ2-7
clone size: few
V gene: TRBV5-6
D gene: .
CDR3 protein: CASSLGQLSPYEQYF
CDR3 DNA: TGTGCCAGCAGCTTGGGGCAGTTGTCCCCCTACGAGCAGTACTTC

J gene: TRBJ2-3
clone size: .
V gene: TRBV20-1
D gene: TRBD2
CDR3 protein: CSAPPWSGVRTDTQYF
CDR3 DNA: TGCAGTGCCCCTCCCTGGAGCGGGGTTCGCACAGATACGCAGTATTTT

J gene: TRBJ2-1
clone size: .
V gene: TRBV11-2
D gene: .
CDR3 protein: CASSLVAATVYNEQFF
CDR3 DNA: TGTGCCAGCAGCTTAGTGGCCGCGACAGTTTACAATGAGCAGTTCTTC